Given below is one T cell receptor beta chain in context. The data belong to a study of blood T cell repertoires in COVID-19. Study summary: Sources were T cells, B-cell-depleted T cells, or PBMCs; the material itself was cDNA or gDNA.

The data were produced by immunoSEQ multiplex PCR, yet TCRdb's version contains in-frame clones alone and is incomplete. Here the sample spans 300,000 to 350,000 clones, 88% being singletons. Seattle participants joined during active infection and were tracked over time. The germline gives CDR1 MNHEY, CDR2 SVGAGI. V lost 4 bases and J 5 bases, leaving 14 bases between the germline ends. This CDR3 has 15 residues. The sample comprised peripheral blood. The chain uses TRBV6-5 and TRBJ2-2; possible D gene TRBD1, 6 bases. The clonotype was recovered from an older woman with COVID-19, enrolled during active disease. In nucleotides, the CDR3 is TGTGCCAGCAGTTTGGGACAAGGGCTAACCGGGGAGCTGTTTTTT. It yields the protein CASSLGQGLTGELFF.